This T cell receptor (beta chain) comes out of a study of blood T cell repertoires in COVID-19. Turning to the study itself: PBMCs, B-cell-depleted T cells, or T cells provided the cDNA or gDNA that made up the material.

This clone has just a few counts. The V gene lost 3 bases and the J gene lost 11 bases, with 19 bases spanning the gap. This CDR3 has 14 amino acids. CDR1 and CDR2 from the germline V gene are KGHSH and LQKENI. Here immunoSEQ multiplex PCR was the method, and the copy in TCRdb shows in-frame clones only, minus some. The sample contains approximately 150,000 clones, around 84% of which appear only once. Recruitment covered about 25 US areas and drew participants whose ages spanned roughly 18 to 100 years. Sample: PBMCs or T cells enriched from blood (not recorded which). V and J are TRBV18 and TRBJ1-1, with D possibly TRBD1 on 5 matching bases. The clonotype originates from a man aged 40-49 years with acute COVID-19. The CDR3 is CASSPGTPGAFAFF. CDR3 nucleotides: TGTGCCAGCTCACCTGGGACTCCGGGAGCCTTCGCTTTCTTT.